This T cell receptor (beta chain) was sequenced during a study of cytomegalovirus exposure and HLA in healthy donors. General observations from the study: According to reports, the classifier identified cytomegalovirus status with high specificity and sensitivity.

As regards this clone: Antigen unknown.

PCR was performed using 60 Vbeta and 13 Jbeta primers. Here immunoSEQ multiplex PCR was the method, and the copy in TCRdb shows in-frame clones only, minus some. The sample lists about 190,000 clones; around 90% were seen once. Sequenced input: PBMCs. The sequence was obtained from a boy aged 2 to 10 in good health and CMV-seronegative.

CDR3 in DNA: TGTGCCTGGAGTGTACAGGACAGGACTAATGAAAAACTGTTTTTT. Translating gives CAWSVQDRTNEKLFF. This chain uses TRBV30 with TRBJ1-4, with 7 bases that match TRBD1. After removal of 0 bases from V and 2 bases from J, the junction contained 3 bases not matched to a gene. The CDR3 runs to 15 residues. CDR1 and CDR2 from the germline V gene are GTSNPN and SVGIG (reference sequence).